A single sample gave rise to the 32 T cell receptor beta chains below, sequenced in a study of blood T cell repertoires in COVID-19. Sequencing was performed with immunoSEQ multiplex PCR; in TCRdb, only in-frame clones are kept and a portion is missing. The sample records approximately 190,000 clones, 75% to 85% being singletons. Sequenced sample: peripheral blood. The receptor source for this set is a man in his sixties with acute or convalescent COVID-19.

J is TRBJ1-5 and V is TRBV4-3, with TRBD1 matching over 8 bases. This CDR3 has 16 amino acids. Per germline, CDR1 LGHNA and CDR2 YSLEER. With 0 bases clipped from V and 6 bases from J, the junction kept 7 bases outside the gene matches. The CDR3 DNA is TGCGCCAGCAGCCAAGATTGGGCGACAGGGGCTCAGCCCCAGCATTTT. It encodes CASSQDWATGAQPQHF.

V gene TRBV7-9 combines with J gene TRBJ1-2; possibly TRBD1 for D (6 bases). Germline V gene data show CDR1 as SEHNR and CDR2 as FQNEAQ (reference sequence). Trimming shortened V by 5 bases and J by 5 bases, and 12 bases separated the two germline ends. The CDR3 has 13 residues. The chain's CDR3 is CASSPTGPYGYTF. The DNA for the CDR3 is TGTGCCAGCAGCCCGACAGGACCATATGGCTACACCTTC.

The V call is TRBV11-3, the J call TRBJ2-1; D may be TRBD2 (6 bases). V was trimmed by 0 bases and J by 4 bases, leaving 13 bases between them. Per the germline V gene, CDR1 is SGHNT and CDR2 is YENEEA. The CDR3 is made up of 16 amino acids. CDR3 nucleotide sequence: TGTGCCAGCAGCTTAGATGGAGGGATATCTTACAATGAGCAGTTCTTC. The encoded protein is CASSLDGGISYNEQFF.

This clone showed up just a few times. The chain combines TRBV5-6 with TRBJ2-7; D may be TRBD2 (6 bases). The CDR3 sequence is 14 residues long. The ends were cut back, 2 bases at V and 3 bases at J, with 12 bases in the middle. CDR1 SGHDT and CDR2 YYEEEE come from the germline V gene. The CDR3 loop is CASSFNPAGYEQYF. The DNA of the CDR3 is TGTGCCAGCAGCTTTAATCCAGCGGGCTACGAGCAGTACTTC.

In the case of this clone: At one of its ends the junction is not consistent with the germline gene, which may arise from a read error. This chain connects TRBV5-6 to TRBJ1-3; the D is unclear. The CDR3 spans 14 residues. The germline CDR1 and CDR2 sequences are SGHDT and YYEEEE. The DNA for the CDR3 is TGTGCCAGCACCTTGGGAGGGTCTGGAAACACCATATATTTT. It yields the protein CASTLGGSGNTIYF.

V usage is TRBV6-1 and J usage is TRBJ1-5; 9 bases agree with TRBD1. Germline V CDR1 and CDR2: MNHNS, SASEGT. Trimming cost V 2 bases and J 3 bases; bases outside gene matches: 8. The CDR3 is 17 residues long. The CDR3 DNA reads TGTGCCAGCAGTGAATGGGGACAGGGACGACTCAATCAGCCCCAGCATTTT. It translates to CASSEWGQGRLNQPQHF.

V usage is TRBV7-2 and J usage is TRBJ1-1; 7 positions agree with TRBD1. This CDR3 has 14 amino acids. From germline, CDR1 is SGHTA and CDR2 FQGNSA. The V gene end was trimmed by 5 bases and the J gene end by 3 bases; junction bases not matched to a gene: 6. CDR3 coding DNA: TGTGCCAGCAGCCCGGGACAGAGAGACACTGAAGCTTTCTTT. This encodes CASSPGQRDTEAFF.

The J gene is TRBJ1-3, the V gene TRBV4-3; D is ambiguous. Germline CDR1 is LGHNA and CDR2 is YSLEER. The CDR3 contains 15 residues. V was pared by 0 bases and J by 0 bases, with 6 bases between. Here the CDR3 reads CASSQDGSSGNTIYF. CDR3 DNA: TGCGCCAGCAGCCAAGATGGCAGCTCTGGAAACACCATATATTTT.

This sequence joins TRBV3-1 (or the pseudogene TRBV3-2) and TRBJ2-3; the match to TRBD2 covers 8 bases. V lost 0 bases, J lost 0 bases, and 8 bases stayed unmatched. This CDR3 has 18 residues. Germline CDR1 and CDR2: LGHDT and YNNKEL (reference sequence). The CDR3 protein is CASSQDPLTSASTDTQYF. Here the CDR3 DNA reads TGTGCCAGCAGCCAAGACCCACTGACTAGCGCTAGCACAGATACGCAGTATTTT.

This chain uses TRBV7-2 with TRBJ2-2, with D perhaps TRBD1 (5 bases). This CDR3 spans 15 amino acids. V shed 6 bases and J shed 0 bases, with 11 bases lying between them. Germline CDR1 SGHTA, CDR2 FQGNSA. The CDR3 bases are TGTGCCAGCAGGTCCGACAGCGCGAACACCGGGGAGCTGTTTTTT. Its protein is CASRSDSANTGELFF.

This clone showed up just once. The chain uses TRBV27 and TRBJ2-7; D unresolved. Germline loops: CDR1 MNHEY, CDR2 SMNVEV (reference sequence). Between the trimmed V and J ends, which lost 5 bases and 0 bases, there was a span of 5 bases. CDR3 length: 12 amino acids. CDR3 sequence (DNA): TGTGCCAGCAGTGGAGACTCCTACGAGCAGTACTTC. Translation gives CASSGDSYEQYF.

V gene TRBV12-5 combines with J gene TRBJ1-3; 7 nucleotides agree with TRBD1. Germline values: CDR1 LGHNT, CDR2 FRNRAP. The CDR3 runs to 16 residues. V lost 3 bases and J lost 0; bases outside the gene matches: 5. The CDR3 sequence: CASGLPTGASGNTIYF. For the CDR3, the DNA is TGTGCTAGTGGTTTACCAACAGGGGCCTCTGGAAACACCATATATTTT.

The chain is built from TRBV12-3 or TRBV12-4 and TRBJ2-1; the D gene is possibly TRBD2 (5 bases). V lost 3 bases, J lost 12 bases, and 9 bases lay in between. This CDR3 comprises 11 residues. The CDR3 protein is CASSFGDSQFF. The CDR3 nucleotides read TGTGCCAGCAGTTTCGGGGATTCGCAGTTCTTC.

The chain has TRBV10-3 and TRBJ2-7; 7 positions match TRBD1. The CDR3 has 15 amino acids. Germline V CDR1 and CDR2: ENHRY, SYGVKD. V lost 6 bases and J lost 3; bases outside the gene matches: 11. The CDR3, as DNA: TGTGCCATCAGGGCCCGACCGGGACAGAGCTACGAGCAGTACTTC. Translation gives CAIRARPGQSYEQYF.

This rearrangement joins TRBV12-3 or TRBV12-4 to TRBJ1-4; D uncertain. Trimming took 4 bases from V and 6 from J, leaving 3 bases between them. CDR3 length: 11 residues. For the CDR3, the DNA is TGTGCCAGCAGTTCGTATGAAAAACTGTTTTTT. Its protein is CASSSYEKLFF.

The sample holds one count of this clone. This chain links TRBV4-2 with TRBJ2-5; 9 positions match TRBD1. V gave up 5 bases and J gave up 2 bases; unmatched junction bases: 6. Looked up from germline, CDR1 is LGHNA and CDR2 is YNFKEQ. CDR3 length equals 15 residues. CDR3 in amino acids: CASSTRDREQETQYF. Here the CDR3 DNA reads TGTGCCAGCAGCACCCGGGACAGGGAACAAGAGACCCAGTACTTC.

This clone was seen just once. The rearrangement links TRBV4-2 to TRBJ1-2; D unresolved. V was trimmed by 0 bases and J by 2 bases, leaving 13 bases between them. Germline V gene data show CDR1 as LGHNA and CDR2 as YNFKEQ. The CDR3 is 16 residues long. CDR3 bases: TGTGCCAGCAGCCAAGATGGGTTGACGGAGAACTATGGCTACACCTTC. It translates to CASSQDGLTENYGYTF.

This chain connects TRBV28 to TRBJ1-2, with D hard to call. Looked up from germline, CDR1 is MDHEN and CDR2 is SYDVKM. The CDR3 length is 14 residues. Trimming pared 0 bases from V and 8 bases from J, leaving 13 bases between. The CDR3 DNA reads as TGTGCCAGCAGTTTATGGGGCCCGTTACGGGGCTACACCTTC. Translation: CASSLWGPLRGYTF.

This chain joins TRBV7-3 and TRBJ2-1; D gene uncertain. Germline loops: CDR1 SGHTA, CDR2 FQGTGA. Trimming took 5 bases from V and 1 from J, leaving 15 bases between them. The CDR3 length is 16 residues. CDR3 sequence reads: CASSLRVTTSYNEQFF. Here the CDR3 DNA reads TGTGCCAGCAGCCTTAGAGTAACTACTTCCTACAATGAGCAGTTCTTC.

The chain's CDR3 is CASSPGDSYNSPLHF. The DNA for the CDR3 is TGTGCCAGCAGCCCGGGAGATTCCTATAATTCACCCCTCCACTTT. The rearrangement uses TRBV4-2 and TRBJ1-6; no clear D. V dropped 4 bases and J dropped 1 base, with 8 bases sitting between them. Germline V gene lookup returns CDR1 LGHNA and CDR2 YNFKEQ. The length of the CDR3 is 15 residues.

This clone was recorded only once. This rearrangement joins TRBV5-1 to TRBJ1-1; 8 bases are shared with TRBD1. Germline lookup yields CDR1 SGHRS and CDR2 YFSETQ. The CDR3 runs to 15 residues. V gave up 6 bases and J gave up 4 bases; unmatched junction bases: 11. This CDR3 is CASTPHQGAGTEAFF. CDR3 DNA sequence: TGCGCCAGCACCCCCCATCAGGGGGCTGGCACTGAAGCTTTCTTT. Filled out from reference TRBV5-1 and TRBJ1-1, the complete variable domain reads KAGVTQTPRYLIKTRGQQVTLSCSPISGHRSVSWYQQTPGQGLQFLFEYFSETQRNKGNFPGRFSGRQFSNSRSEMNVSTLELGDSALYLCASTPHQGAGTEAFFGQGTRLTVV.

This sequence joins TRBV5-4 and TRBJ1-1; 7 bases agree with TRBD1. V was pared by 4 bases and J by 7 bases, with 4 bases of the junction left unmatched. The CDR3 is made up of 12 amino acids. From germline, CDR1 is SGHNT and CDR2 YYREEE (reference sequence). The CDR3 DNA reads as TGTGCCAGCAGCATACAGGGGATTGAAGCTTTCTTT. It yields the protein CASSIQGIEAFF. The full variable domain, its missing parts supplied by reference TRBV5-4 and TRBJ1-1, is ETGVTQSPTHLIKTRGQQVTLRCSSQSGHNTVSWYQQALGQGPQFIFQYYREEENGRGNFPPRFSGLQFPNYSSELNVNALELDDSALYLCASSIQGIEAFFGQGTRLTVV.

The chain links TRBV19 to TRBJ2-7; 8 positions match TRBD1. Germline V gives CDR1 LNHDA, CDR2 SQIVND (reference sequence). The CDR3 spans 14 residues. V dropped 1 base and J dropped 3; count of bases not matched to a gene: 2. Written as DNA, the CDR3 is TGTGCCAGTAGTATAGGAGACAGGGGCTACGAGCAGTACTTC. Its protein product is CASSIGDRGYEQYF.

This chain links TRBV6-1 with TRBJ2-7, with 7 nucleotides matching TRBD1. V shed 2 bases and J 2 bases; nucleotides not matched to a gene: 3. The germline V gene encodes CDR1 MNHNS and CDR2 SASEGT. This CDR3 spans 14 amino acids. Written as DNA, the CDR3 is TGTGCCAGCAGTGAAATAGGACAGGCCTACGAGCAGTACTTC. Translated, it gives CASSEIGQAYEQYF.

The chain is built from TRBV10-2 and TRBJ2-2, with D possibly matching TRBD2 (6 bases). The ends were cut back, 4 bases at V and 3 bases at J, with 15 bases in the middle. From germline, CDR1 is WSHSY and CDR2 SAAADI. This CDR3 has 16 amino acids. The CDR3 region has the DNA TGCGCCAGCAGTGTAAGGGCAGGCGGGGACACCGGGGAGCTGTTTTTT. It specifies CASSVRAGGDTGELFF.

The rearrangement joins TRBV7-9 to TRBJ2-7, with 8 positions matching TRBD1. This CDR3 is built from 17 residues. J gave up 2 bases and V 5 bases, and 14 bases lay outside the gene matches. Looked up from germline, CDR1 is SEHNR and CDR2 is FQNEAQ (reference sequence). The CDR3 coding sequence is TGTGCCAGCAGCGCACCCGGGACAGGAGGTACAACCTACGAGCAGTACTTC. This codes for CASSAPGTGGTTYEQYF.

This sequence joins TRBV18 and TRBJ2-3; unclear D gene. V was trimmed by 2 bases and J by 1 base, leaving 10 bases between them. CDR1 KGHSH and CDR2 LQKENI come from the germline V gene. The CDR3 length is 15 residues. CDR3: CASSPLITGTDTQYF. In DNA, the CDR3 is TGTGCCAGCTCACCATTAATTACAGGCACAGATACGCAGTATTTT.

The DNA of the CDR3 is TGTGCCAGCAGCCCCGGGGTAGCGGGGGCTGCGAATACGCAGTATTTT. It yields the protein CASSPGVAGAANTQYF. This rearrangement joins TRBV7-2 to TRBJ2-3; TRBD2 agrees at 9 bases. J lost 7 bases, V lost 5 bases, and 13 bases had no gene match. Germline values: CDR1 SGHTA, CDR2 FQGNSA. There are 16 residues in the CDR3. The variable domain in full, completed from reference TRBV7-2 and TRBJ2-3, reads GAGVSQSPSNKVTEKGKDVELRCDPISGHTALYWYRQSLGQGLEFLIYFQGNSAPDKSGLPSDRFSAERTGGSVSTLTIQRTQQEDSAVYLCASSPGVAGAANTQYFGPGTRLTVL.

V gene TRBV7-2 combines with J gene TRBJ1-6; D is perhaps TRBD1 (6 bases). CDR3 length equals 13 residues. Trimming removed 6 bases at V and 9 bases at J, with 12 bases between. The germline CDR1 and CDR2 sequences are SGHTA and FQGNSA. Here the CDR3 DNA reads TGTGCCAGCAGTACACTACAGGGTTCACCCCTCCACTTT. It is translated as CASSTLQGSPLHF. The full variable domain, its missing parts supplied by reference TRBV7-2 and TRBJ1-6, is GAGVSQSPSNKVTEKGKDVELRCDPISGHTALYWYRQSLGQGLEFLIYFQGNSAPDKSGLPSDRFSAERTGGSVSTLTIQRTQQEDSAVYLCASSTLQGSPLHFGNGTRLTVT.

The rearrangement joins TRBV6-1 to TRBJ2-7; 8 bases fit TRBD1. The CDR3 loop spans 14 amino acids. With 1 base clipped from V and 7 bases from J, the junction kept 6 bases outside the gene matches. Germline CDR1 is MNHNS and CDR2 is SASEGT. The CDR3 sequence: CASSEVQGAREQYF. CDR3 sequence (DNA): TGTGCCAGCAGTGAAGTGCAGGGGGCTAGGGAGCAGTACTTC.

In this sample, this clone turned up once. This sequence joins TRBV4-1 and TRBJ1-5; D not resolved. This CDR3 is 15 amino acids long. Germline-derived CDR1 and CDR2 are MGHRA and YSYEKL. With 1 base removed from V and 1 base from J, the gap between germline ends came to 8 bases. In nucleotides, the CDR3 is TGCGCCAGCAGCCAAGTAGGCGGCAGCAATCAGCCCCAGCATTTT. Translated: CASSQVGGSNQPQHF.

Only one count was recorded for this clone. The chain links TRBV12-5 to TRBJ2-5, with D unresolved. The germline CDR1 and CDR2 sequences are LGHNT and FRNRAP. This CDR3 comprises 11 residues. Trimming stripped 4 bases from V and 4 bases from J, with 4 bases between. The DNA of the CDR3 is TGTGCTAGTGGTTCCATAGAGACCCAGTACTTC. Translation gives CASGSIETQYF.